Each of the 29 T cell receptor beta chains below was sequenced from the same sample in a study of siplizumab effects on memory and regulatory T cells. Sequencing was performed with immunoSEQ multiplex PCR; in TCRdb, only in-frame clones are kept and a portion is missing. The data show around 58,000 clones, roughly 85% seen once. Specimen: memory CD4+ T cells sorted from blood. All receptors derive from a human donor in good health.

This clone was seen just once. The V and J genes are TRBV7-2 and TRBJ2-7; the D is unclear. The CDR3 loop spans 13 amino acids. Germline V gene data show CDR1 as SGHTA and CDR2 as FQGNSA. V was cut by 2 bases and J by 6 bases, with 11 bases left in between. The CDR3 nucleotides are TGTGCCAGCAGCTTAAAAAACGTGGTCGAGCAGTACTTC. Protein: CASSLKNVVEQYF.

The V gene is TRBV7-2, the J gene TRBJ2-5; the D gene could be TRBD1 or TRBD2 (5 bases each). The J call is in doubt because the DNA end fits TRBJ2-7 better. Germline-derived CDR1 and CDR2 are SGHTA and FQGNSA. This CDR3 has 15 residues. In nucleotides, the CDR3 is TGTGCCAGCAGCCCCGATAAGGGACCGTCCTACGAGCAGTACTTC. It yields the protein CASSPDKGPSYEQYF.

This clone was detected only once. The chain is built from TRBV15 and TRBJ1-2; 7 nucleotides line up with TRBD1. Germline V gives CDR1 LNHNV, CDR2 YYDKDF (reference sequence). V was clipped by 0 bases and J by 12 bases; unmatched bases: 4. The CDR3 is made up of 12 amino acids. The CDR3 spells CATSREDRPHTF. CDR3 nucleotides: TGTGCCACCAGCAGAGAGGACAGGCCACACACCTTC.

This clone has just one count. The J gene is TRBJ2-7, the V gene TRBV20-1, with a tentative D call TRBD1 (5 bases). Trimming cost V 6 bases and J 4 bases, with 10 bases left between them. CDR1 is DFQATT, CDR2 SNEGSKA, per germline (reference sequence). The CDR3 runs 11 residues. The CDR3 reads CSAPDSYEQYF. The DNA for the CDR3 is TGCAGTGCCCCCGACAGTTACGAGCAGTACTTC.

This chain uses TRBV12-5 with TRBJ1-5; 7 positions match TRBD1. Germline CDR1 and CDR2: LGHNT and FRNRAP. CDR3 size: 14 residues. V lost 7 bases to trimming and J lost 3 bases; unmatched junction nucleotides: 6. The CDR3 here is CASVSGQHNQPQHF. The DNA for the CDR3 is TGTGCTAGTGTGTCGGGACAGCACAATCAGCCCCAGCATTTT.

The chain links TRBV5-6 to TRBJ2-7; possibly TRBD2 for D (5 bases). The germline V and J ends were trimmed by 0 bases and 4 bases, with 11 bases remaining between them. The CDR3 has 14 residues. Germline V lookup: CDR1 SGHDT, CDR2 YYEEEE. CDR3 region: CASSLEVRRYEQYF. The CDR3 nucleotides are TGTGCCAGCAGCTTGGAGGTGCGGAGGTACGAGCAGTACTTC.

The CDR3 DNA reads TGTGCCAGCAGCTCTAGACAGCAACAGGTGACTGAAGCTTTCTTT. Translation gives CASSSRQQQVTEAFF. The J gene is TRBJ1-1, the V gene TRBV5-4; TRBD1 might be the D (5 bases). Trimming took 3 bases from V and 5 from J, leaving 17 bases between them. Germline V gives CDR1 SGHNT, CDR2 YYREEE (reference sequence). The CDR3 length is 15 residues.

The chain's CDR3 is CASSPGQGPDTIYF. CDR3 in DNA: TGTGCCAGCAGCCCCGGACAGGGCCCTGACACCATATATTTT. The chain recombines TRBV7-7 with TRBJ1-3; 8 bases line up with TRBD1. CDR1 SSHAT and CDR2 FNYEAQ come from the germline V gene (reference sequence). This CDR3 region has 14 residues. V lost 5 bases and J lost 8; bases outside the gene matches: 8.

The chain recombines TRBV19 with TRBJ1-1; TRBD1 matches at 12 bases. This CDR3 is 16 amino acids long. Per the germline V gene, CDR1 is LNHDA and CDR2 is SQIVND (reference sequence). V lost 4 bases, J lost 5 bases, and 8 bases stayed unmatched. The CDR3 spells CASSTGQGAARTEAFF. CDR3 coding DNA: TGTGCCAGTAGTACGGGACAGGGGGCTGCTAGGACTGAAGCTTTCTTT.

This clone was seen more than once but under ten times. V gene TRBV5-1 combines with J gene TRBJ1-3, with D unclear. Germline values: CDR1 SGHRS, CDR2 YFSETQ. The germline V and J ends were trimmed by 3 bases and 5 bases, with 15 bases remaining between them. This CDR3 comprises 15 residues. The CDR3, as DNA: TGCGCCAGCAGCTGGGGTGCGGGATCTAGAAACACCATATATTTT. Protein product: CASSWGAGSRNTIYF. The full variable domain, with the rest looked up from reference TRBV5-1 and TRBJ1-3, is KAGVTQTPRYLIKTRGQQVTLSCSPISGHRSVSWYQQTPGQGLQFLFEYFSETQRNKGNFPGRFSGRQFSNSRSEMNVSTLELGDSALYLCASSWGAGSRNTIYFGEGSWLTVV.

The rearrangement uses TRBV11-3 and TRBJ2-1; D remains unclear. Trimming shortened V by 1 base and J by 0 bases, and 10 bases separated the two germline ends. Germline-derived CDR1 and CDR2 are SGHNT and YENEEA. The CDR3 runs 16 residues. The CDR3 sequence: CASSLGASGSYNEQFF. CDR3 coding DNA: TGTGCCAGCAGCTTAGGTGCTAGTGGCTCCTACAATGAGCAGTTCTTC.

This clone appeared a few times. V is TRBV5-1 and J is TRBJ2-7, with D possibly TRBD1 on 6 matching bases. The ends were cut back, 4 bases at V and 3 bases at J, with 11 bases in the middle. There are 13 residues in the CDR3. CDR1 is SGHRS and CDR2 is YFSETQ in the germline V gene. CDR3 sequence: CASSNTGFYEQYF. The DNA of the CDR3 is TGCGCCAGCAGCAATACAGGGTTCTACGAGCAGTACTTC.

The chain links TRBV7-2 to TRBJ2-4; D remains unclear. The CDR3 has 13 residues. Germline V gives CDR1 SGHTA, CDR2 FQGNSA. Trimming took 1 base from V and 8 from J, leaving 9 bases between them. The CDR3 DNA follows: TGTGCCAGCAGCTTAGTTGCGTTCGACATTCAGTACTTC. Translated: CASSLVAFDIQYF.

This clone turned up a few times. The V call is TRBV29-1, the J call TRBJ1-1; 7 positions match TRBD1. Germline-derived CDR1 and CDR2 are SQVTM and ANQGSEA. J lost 4 bases, V lost 7 bases, and 9 bases had no gene match. The CDR3 has 13 residues. CDR3 coding DNA: TGCAGCGGGGATAGGGGGCCCGGCACTGAAGCTTTCTTT. This gives the protein CSGDRGPGTEAFF.

This clone was observed a handful of times. The chain links TRBV5-1 to TRBJ2-3; TRBD2 agrees at 12 bases. This CDR3 is 16 amino acids long. Germline V CDR1 and CDR2: SGHRS, YFSETQ. Germline trimming cut 1 base from V and 4 bases from J; bases unmatched to any gene: 4. The CDR3 DNA follows: TGCGCCAGCAGCTTGTTTGCTAGCGGGAGGGCAGATACGCAGTATTTT. Amino acids: CASSLFASGRADTQYF.

This clone was observed once. V and J are TRBV11-2 and TRBJ1-5; D gene ambiguous. The V end lost 2 bases, the J end lost 3 bases, and 14 bases lay between the germline ends. CDR3 length: 16 residues. Germline-derived CDR1 and CDR2 are SGHAT and FQNNGV. This chain's CDR3 is CASSLLPSQTNQPQHF. Here the CDR3 DNA reads TGTGCCAGCAGCTTACTACCCTCCCAAACCAATCAGCCCCAGCATTTT.

The chain is built from TRBV12-1 and TRBJ2-1; the DNA was not compared with TRBD2, the D call given in the table. TRBV12-1 is a pseudogene segment. The CDR3 runs to 16 residues. The chain's CDR3 is CASSRHIAGSYNEQFF. DNA of the CDR3: TGTGCCAGCAGCCGACATATAGCGGGGTCCTACAATGAGCAGTTCTTC.

This chain joins TRBV14 and TRBJ2-5; D call uncertain. This CDR3 is built from 12 residues. Germline CDR1 and CDR2: SGHDN and FVKESK. V shed 2 bases and J shed 5 bases, with 6 bases lying between them. CDR3 DNA sequence: TGTGCCAGCAGCCAATTCGGGGAGACCCAGTACTTC. As protein: CASSQFGETQYF. Full variable domain (rest looked up from reference TRBV14 and TRBJ2-5): EAGVTQFPSHSVIEKGQTVTLRCDPISGHDNLYWYRRVMGKEIKFLLHFVKESKQDESGMPNNRFLAERTGGTYSTLKVQPAELEDSGVYFCASSQFGETQYFGPGTRLLVL.

The V gene is TRBV19, the J gene TRBJ2-7; D assignment may be TRBD1 or TRBD2 (5 bases each). Germline V gene data show CDR1 as LNHDA and CDR2 as SQIVND (reference sequence). CDR3 length: 13 amino acids. V lost 5 bases, J lost 2 bases, and 10 bases lay in between. The CDR3 region is CASSARDPYEQYF. As DNA, the CDR3 is TGTGCCAGTAGTGCACGGGACCCCTACGAGCAGTACTTC.

The gene calls are TRBV5-4 and TRBJ1-1; no clear D. CDR3 length: 13 amino acids. Trimming left V 1 base short and J 5 bases short, with 9 bases between. Looked up from germline, CDR1 is SGHNT and CDR2 is YYREEE (reference sequence). Here the CDR3 DNA reads TGTGCCAGCAGCTTGAAGGAGGTGACTGAAGCTTTCTTT. Amino acid sequence: CASSLKEVTEAFF.

The rearrangement uses TRBV14 and TRBJ1-2; D possibly corresponds to TRBD1 (6 bases). V lost 5 bases and J lost 6, with 13 bases in between. Germline CDR1 SGHDN, CDR2 FVKESK. This CDR3 contains 13 residues. The CDR3 DNA sequence: TGTGCCAGCAGCAAACGGACAGCAGATGGCTACACCTTC. Amino acids: CASSKRTADGYTF.

This clone was seen a single time. The V and J genes are TRBV2 and TRBJ2-7; 10 bases are a match to TRBD2. This CDR3 has 15 amino acids. Germline V gives CDR1 SNHLY, CDR2 FYNNEI. Losses at the gene ends were 8 bases for V and 4 bases for J; bases not matched to a gene: 11. The CDR3 DNA sequence: TGTGCCAGCGAGTTAGCGGGGGGCCTCCCTTACGAGCAGTACTTC. The encoded protein is CASELAGGLPYEQYF.

Remarks on this clone: This may be a read error, as it is one base from a much larger clone. The rearrangement links TRBV6-6 to TRBJ2-1; weak D call: TRBD2 (5 bases). Per the germline V gene, CDR1 is MNHNY and CDR2 is SVGAGI (reference sequence). This CDR3 region has 11 residues. The ends were cut back, 5 bases at V and 7 bases at J, with 6 bases in the middle. Here the CDR3 reads CASSRGNEQFF. The CDR3 DNA reads as TGTGCCAGCAGTCGGGGTAATGAGCAGTTCTTC.

This chain joins TRBV2 and TRBJ2-7; 10 bases fit TRBD2. The CDR3 runs 15 residues. In germline, CDR1 is SNHLY, CDR2 FYNNEI. V gave up 8 bases and J gave up 5 bases; unmatched junction bases: 12. This chain's CDR3 is CASRRASGSTNEQYF. CDR3 nucleotide sequence: TGTGCCAGCCGGAGGGCTAGCGGGAGTACCAACGAGCAGTACTTC.

The chain uses TRBV13 and TRBJ2-2, with D perhaps matching TRBD2 (5 bases). The CDR3 totals 14 residues. Germline-derived CDR1 and CDR2 are PRHDT and FYEKMQ (reference sequence). Trimming took off 3 bases at V and 0 bases at J, with 5 bases between the two ends. The CDR3 coding sequence is TGTGCCAGCAGCTTCGGGGCGAACACCGGGGAGCTGTTTTTT. This gives the protein CASSFGANTGELFF.

This clone was seen more than once but under ten times. The rearrangement uses TRBV4-1 and TRBJ2-2; D gene ambiguous. The V end lost 4 bases, the J end lost 0 bases, and 12 bases lay between the germline ends. The V gene's germline CDR1 is MGHRA and CDR2 YSYEKL. The CDR3 sequence is 16 residues long. CDR3 sequence: CASSRYSESNTGELFF. In nucleotides, the CDR3 is TGCGCCAGCAGCCGATACAGCGAATCGAACACCGGGGAGCTGTTTTTT.

The chain employs TRBV19 and TRBJ2-6, with D perhaps TRBD1 (6 bases). Between the trimmed V and J ends, which lost 7 bases and 2 bases, there was a span of 15 bases. CDR3 length: 16 amino acids. Germline CDR1 LNHDA, CDR2 SQIVND (reference sequence). The CDR3: CASKTTGGPGANVLTF. CDR3 DNA: TGTGCCAGTAAAACGACAGGTGGGCCTGGGGCCAACGTCCTGACTTTC. Filled out from reference TRBV19 and TRBJ2-6, the complete variable domain reads DGGITQSPKYLFRKEGQNVTLSCEQNLNHDAMYWYRQDPGQGLRLIYYSQIVNDFQKGDIAEGYSVSREKKESFPLTVTSAQKNPTAFYLCASKTTGGPGANVLTFGAGSRLTVL.

This clone has a handful of counts. The chain uses TRBV9 and TRBJ1-5; possibly TRBD1 for D (5 bases). This CDR3 contains 14 residues. Germline CDR1 is SGDLS and CDR2 is YYNGEE. V gave up 4 bases and J gave up 2 bases, with 10 bases separating them. This chain's CDR3 is CASSLDSRNQPQHF. The CDR3 bases are TGTGCCAGCAGCCTTGACAGCCGCAATCAGCCCCAGCATTTT.

This clone was detected a few times. The chain links TRBV29-1 to TRBJ1-1, with D perhaps TRBD1 (6 bases). This CDR3 contains 13 residues. Trimming shortened V by 6 bases and J by 0 bases, and 11 bases separated the two germline ends. Germline V gives CDR1 SQVTM, CDR2 ANQGSEA. The CDR3 loop reads CSVRTAMNTEAFF. DNA of the CDR3: TGCAGCGTCCGGACAGCTATGAACACTGAAGCTTTCTTT.